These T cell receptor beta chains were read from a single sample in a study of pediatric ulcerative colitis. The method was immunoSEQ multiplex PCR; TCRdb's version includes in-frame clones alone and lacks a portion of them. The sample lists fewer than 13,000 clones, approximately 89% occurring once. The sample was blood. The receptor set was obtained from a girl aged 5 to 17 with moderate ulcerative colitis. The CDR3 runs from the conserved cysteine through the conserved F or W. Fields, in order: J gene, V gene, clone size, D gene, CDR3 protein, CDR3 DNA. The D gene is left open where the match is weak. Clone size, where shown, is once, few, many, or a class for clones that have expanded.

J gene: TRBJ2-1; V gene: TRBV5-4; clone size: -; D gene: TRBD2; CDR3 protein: CASSLSGLAGYHEQFF; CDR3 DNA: TGTGCCAGCAGCCTATCAGGACTAGCGGGATATCATGAGCAGTTCTTC
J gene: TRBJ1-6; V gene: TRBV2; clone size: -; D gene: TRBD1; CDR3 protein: CASSERGQGASPLHF; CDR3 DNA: TGTGCCAGCAGTGAAAGGGGACAGGGGGCTTCACCCCTCCACTTT
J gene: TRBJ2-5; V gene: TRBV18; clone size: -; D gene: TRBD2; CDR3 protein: CASTNSGGETQYF; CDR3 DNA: TGTGCCAGCACCAACTCGGGGGGGGAGACCCAGTACTTC
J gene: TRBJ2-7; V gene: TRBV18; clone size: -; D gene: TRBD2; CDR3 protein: CASSPTSGGQREQYF; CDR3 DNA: TGTGCCAGCTCACCAACTAGCGGGGGCCAACGCGAGCAGTACTTC
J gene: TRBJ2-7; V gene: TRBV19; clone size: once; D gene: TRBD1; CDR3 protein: CASRCGQGLF; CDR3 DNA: TGTGCCAGTAGGTGTGGACAGGGCCTCTTC
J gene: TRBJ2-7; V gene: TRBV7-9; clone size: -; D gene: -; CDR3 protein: CASSSDVRSGEQYF; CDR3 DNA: TGTGCCAGCAGCTCAGACGTCCGATCCGGGGAGCAGTACTTC
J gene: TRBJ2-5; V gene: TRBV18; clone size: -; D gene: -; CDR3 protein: CASSPASQETQYF; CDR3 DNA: TGTGCCAGCTCACCAGCCAGCCAAGAGACCCAGTACTTC
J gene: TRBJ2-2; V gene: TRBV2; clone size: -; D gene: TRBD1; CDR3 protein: CASDRGTGELFF; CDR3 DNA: TGTGCCAGCGACAGGGGAACCGGGGAGCTGTTTTTT
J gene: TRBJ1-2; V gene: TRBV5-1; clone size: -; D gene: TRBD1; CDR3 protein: CASSSGGNYGYTF; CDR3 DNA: TGCGCCAGCAGCTCAGGGGGTAACTATGGCTACACCTTC
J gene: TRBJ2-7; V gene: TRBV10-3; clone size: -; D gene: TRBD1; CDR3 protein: CAISESGTGGYEQYF; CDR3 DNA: TGTGCCATCAGTGAGTCCGGGACAGGGGGTTACGAGCAGTACTTC
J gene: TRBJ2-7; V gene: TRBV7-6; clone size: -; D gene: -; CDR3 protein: CASSSPDKYEQYF; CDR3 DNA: TGTGCCAGCAGCTCACCGGACAAATACGAGCAGTACTTC
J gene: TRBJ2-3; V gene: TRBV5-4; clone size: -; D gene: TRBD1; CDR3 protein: CALTEGAAPSTDTQYF; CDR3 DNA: TGTGCCCTAACTGAGGGGGCGGCCCCTAGCACAGATACGCAGTATTTT
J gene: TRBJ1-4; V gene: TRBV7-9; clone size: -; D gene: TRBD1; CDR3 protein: CASSLRTGGEKLFF; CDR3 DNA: TGTGCCAGCAGCCTCCGGACAGGTGGGGAAAAACTGTTTTTT
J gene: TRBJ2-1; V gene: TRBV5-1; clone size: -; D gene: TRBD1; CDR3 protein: CASSPNTGTGGLREQFF; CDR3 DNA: TGCGCCAGCAGCCCAAATACCGGGACAGGGGGCTTACGTGAGCAGTTCTTC
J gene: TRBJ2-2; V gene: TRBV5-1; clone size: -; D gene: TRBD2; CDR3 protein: CASSWTDRATSGNTGELFF; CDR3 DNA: TGCGCCAGCAGCTGGACCGACAGGGCGACTAGCGGGAACACCGGGGAGCTGTTTTTT